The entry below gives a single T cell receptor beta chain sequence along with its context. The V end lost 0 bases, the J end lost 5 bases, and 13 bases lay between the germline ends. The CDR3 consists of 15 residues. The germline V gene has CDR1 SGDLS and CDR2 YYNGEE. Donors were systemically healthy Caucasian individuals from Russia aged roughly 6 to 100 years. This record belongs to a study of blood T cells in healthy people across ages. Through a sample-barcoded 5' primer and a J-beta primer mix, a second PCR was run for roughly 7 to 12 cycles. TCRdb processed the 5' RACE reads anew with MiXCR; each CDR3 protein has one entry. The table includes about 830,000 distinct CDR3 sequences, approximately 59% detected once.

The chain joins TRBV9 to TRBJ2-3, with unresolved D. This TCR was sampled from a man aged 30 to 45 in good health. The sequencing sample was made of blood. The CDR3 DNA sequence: TGTGCCAGCAGCGTAGGGCATTCCAACGGAGATACGCAGTATTTT. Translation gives CASSVGHSNGDTQYF. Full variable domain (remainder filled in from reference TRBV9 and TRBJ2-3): DSGVTQTPKHLITATGQRVTLRCSPRSGDLSVYWYQQSLDQGLQFLIQYYNGEERAKGNILERFSAQQFPDLHSELNLSSLELGDSALYFCASSVGHSNGDTQYFGPGTRLTVL.